Sequencing of this T cell receptor beta chain was carried out in a study of T cells in Graves' hyperthyroidism and ophthalmopathy. Study as a whole: Sampling of peripheral blood happened at initial diagnosis, prior to any treatment.

Researchers amplified the TCR beta CDR3 regions from RNA transcripts. A set of HTBI primers served as the primers for a first-round RT-PCR of the TCR CDR3. TCRdb re-called the multiplex PCR reads with MiXCR, one entry per CDR3 protein. In the table there are approximately 870,000 distinct CDR3 sequences, 35% to 45% of which are singletons. A word on this clonotype: Its ends do not fully match the called genes, so a read error is possible.

Material: blood. This TCR was sampled from a man between 18 and 29 years old with Graves' hyperthyroidism.

CDR3 sequence: CASRPRDSHEQYF. Written as DNA, the CDR3 is TGTGCCAGCAGGCCCCGGGACTCCCACGAGCAGTACTTC. The V call is TRBV6-5, the J call TRBJ2-7, with D possibly being TRBD2 (6 bases). The CDR3 runs 13 residues. Germline-derived CDR1 and CDR2 are MNHEY and SVGAGI.